The 14 T cell receptor beta chains below come from one sample, sequenced in a study of T cells in Graves' hyperthyroidism and ophthalmopathy. Amplified TCR beta CDR3 regions came from RNA transcripts. Primed by the HTBI set, a first-round RT-PCR was run on the TCR CDR3. TCRdb processed the multiplex PCR reads anew with MiXCR; each CDR3 protein has one entry. Here the sample spans some 92,000 distinct CDR3 sequences, roughly 40% being singletons. Sample: peripheral blood or thyroid tissue (not recorded which). These receptors originate from a woman aged 25-40 years with Graves' hyperthyroidism.

To note about this clonotype: Germline and junction disagree at one end, which may indicate a read error. The gene calls are TRBV7-2 and TRBJ1-1; no clear D gene. The CDR3 has 13 residues. Germline V gives CDR1 SGHTA, CDR2 FQGNSA. The CDR3 DNA sequence: TGTGCCAGCAGCTTTGCCCCTTTTGGGGAAGCTTCCTTT. It encodes CASSFAPFGEASF.

This clonotype was observed many times. The rearrangement uses TRBV5-5 and TRBJ2-3; 11 nucleotides agree with TRBD1. J gave up 4 bases and V 0 bases, and 1 base lay outside the gene matches. Germline V gives CDR1 SGHKS, CDR2 YYEKEE (reference sequence). This CDR3 has 15 residues. In DNA form, the CDR3 reads TGTGCCAGCAGCTTGGAGGGACAGGGGGCAGATACGCAGTATTTT. Its protein product is CASSLEGQGADTQYF.

This clonotype showed up many times. This chain links TRBV30 with TRBJ1-2; TRBD1 matches 9 bases. The V gene's germline CDR1 is GTSNPN and CDR2 SVGIG (reference sequence). This CDR3 has 13 amino acids. The trim removed 3 bases at V and 2 bases at J, leaving 1 base unmatched. In nucleotides, the CDR3 is TGTGCCTGGAGCGGGACAGGGAACTATGGCTACACCTTC. Translating it yields CAWSGTGNYGYTF.

With regard to this clonotype: A much larger clonotype is one base distant, so this may be a read error. The chain carries TRBV5-1 and TRBJ2-7; 11 bases are shared with TRBD2. Per germline, CDR1 SGHRS and CDR2 YFSETQ. The CDR3 is made up of 17 amino acids. V shed 3 bases, J shed 0 bases, and the junction held 8 bases outside the gene matches. The CDR3 loop reads CASSSYATSGSSYEQYF. The CDR3 region has the DNA TGCGCCAGCAGCTCCTATGCTACTAGCGGGAGCTCCTACGAGCAGTACTTC.

V gene TRBV20-1 combines with J gene TRBJ1-2; perhaps TRBD1 as D (5 bases). CDR1 and CDR2 from the germline V gene are DFQATT and SNEGSKA (reference sequence). V gave up 6 bases and J gave up 6 bases, with 14 bases separating them. CDR3 length equals 12 residues. The CDR3 bases are TGCAGTGCCATACAGGCGACGCATGGCTACACCTTC. Amino acid sequence: CSAIQATHGYTF.

This clonotype was seen ten or more times. This chain joins TRBV24-1 and TRBJ1-1, with a weak D call TRBD1 (5 bases). CDR1 KGHDR and CDR2 SFDVKD come from the germline V gene. CDR3 length: 14 residues. The germline V and J ends were trimmed by 3 bases and 0 bases, with 7 bases remaining between them. Here the CDR3 reads CATSDATVNTEAFF. The DNA of the CDR3 is TGTGCCACCAGTGATGCGACAGTGAACACTGAAGCTTTCTTT.

This chain connects TRBV19 to TRBJ1-5; D is undetermined. V lost 5 bases, J lost 2 bases, and 10 bases lay in between. Looked up from germline, CDR1 is LNHDA and CDR2 is SQIVND (reference sequence). This CDR3 is 14 amino acids long. The CDR3 DNA sequence: TGTGCCAGTAGTGGACTACGGGGCAATCAGCCCCAGCATTTT. Its translation is CASSGLRGNQPQHF.

V and J are TRBV20-1 and TRBJ1-6, with 8 bases identical to TRBD1. Looked up from germline, CDR1 is DFQATT and CDR2 is SNEGSKA (reference sequence). Losses at the gene ends were 5 bases for V and 11 bases for J; bases not matched to a gene: 8. The CDR3 consists of 13 residues. CDR3 bases: TGCAGTGCTCAAGACAGGGGAGCGACACCCCTCCACTTT. It translates to CSAQDRGATPLHF.

This clonotype was picked up many times. The chain is built from TRBV11-2 and TRBJ2-5, with 9 bases lining up with TRBD2. Looked up from germline, CDR1 is SGHAT and CDR2 is FQNNGV. V was pared by 6 bases and J by 7 bases, with 6 bases of the junction left unmatched. This CDR3 comprises 13 residues. The CDR3 reads CASSRGLAGTQYF. The CDR3 DNA reads TGTGCCAGCAGTCGGGGACTAGCAGGGACCCAGTACTTC.

This clonotype was picked up many times. This chain connects TRBV6-1 to TRBJ2-7; D gene uncertain. Trimming left V 5 bases short and J 2 bases short, with 4 bases between. This CDR3 has 11 residues. Germline V gene lookup returns CDR1 MNHNS and CDR2 SASEGT. This CDR3 is CASSQTYEQYF. The CDR3 DNA is TGTGCCAGCAGTCAGACCTACGAGCAGTACTTC.

This clonotype was counted at least ten times. This chain connects TRBV3-1 to TRBJ2-7; 8 nucleotides line up with TRBD2. The junction had 11 bases not matched to a gene; V was cut back by 4 bases and J by 6 bases. CDR3 length: 15 amino acids. The germline gives CDR1 LGHDT, CDR2 YNNKEL (reference sequence). CDR3 sequence (DNA): TGTGCCAGCAGCCGCTACGGGACTAGGGCGCTCGAGCAGTACTTC. Translating gives CASSRYGTRALEQYF.

With regard to this clonotype: No conserved phenylalanine or tryptophan ends this CDR3, so it is likely a read error. The gene calls are TRBV20-1 and TRBJ2-7; unclear D gene. In germline, CDR1 is DFQATT, CDR2 SNEGSKA (reference sequence). V was pared by 0 bases and J by 9 bases, with 12 bases between. The CDR3 runs to 12 residues. In nucleotides, the CDR3 is TGCAGTGCTAGAGATGGACCGCGCGCGCAGTACCTC. This sequence encodes CSARDGPRAQYL.

The chain links TRBV10-1 to TRBJ2-5; TRBD2 matches 13 bases. V was clipped by 6 bases and J by 4 bases; unmatched bases: 8. In germline, CDR1 is WNHNN, CDR2 SYGVQD (reference sequence). This CDR3 region has 16 residues. DNA for the CDR3: TGCGCCAGCAGCACCGGGACTAGCGGGATCGGAGAGACCCAGTACTTC. It specifies CASSTGTSGIGETQYF.

This clonotype was observed a few times. A read error may be the cause here, since a much bigger clone is one base away. The chain carries TRBV7-9 and TRBJ2-2, with 9 positions matching TRBD1. The CDR3 is made up of 16 amino acids. CDR1 and CDR2 (germline): SEHNR, FQNEAQ (reference sequence). The CDR3 DNA reads as TGCGCCAGCGCCCAACCGGGACAGGGAATCACCGGGGAGCTGTTTTTT. Protein product: CASAQPGQGITGELFF.